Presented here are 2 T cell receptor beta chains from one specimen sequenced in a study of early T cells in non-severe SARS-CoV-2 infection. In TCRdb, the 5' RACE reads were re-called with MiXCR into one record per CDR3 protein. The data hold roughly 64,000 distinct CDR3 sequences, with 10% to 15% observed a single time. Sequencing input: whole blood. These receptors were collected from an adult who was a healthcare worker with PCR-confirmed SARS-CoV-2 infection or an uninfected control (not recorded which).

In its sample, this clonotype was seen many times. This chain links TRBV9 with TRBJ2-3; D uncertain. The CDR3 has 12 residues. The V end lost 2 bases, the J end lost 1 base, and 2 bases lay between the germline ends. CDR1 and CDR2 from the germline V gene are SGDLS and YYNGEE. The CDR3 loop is CASSVGTDTQYF. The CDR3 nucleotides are TGTGCCAGCAGCGTCGGCACAGATACGCAGTATTTT.

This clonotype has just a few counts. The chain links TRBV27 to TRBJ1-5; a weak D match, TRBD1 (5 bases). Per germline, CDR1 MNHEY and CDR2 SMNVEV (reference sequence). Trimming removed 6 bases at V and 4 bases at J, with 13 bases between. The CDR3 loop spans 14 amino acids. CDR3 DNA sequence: TGTGCCAGCAGCTCGGGCCAGGGAAATCAGCCCCAGCATTTT. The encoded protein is CASSSGQGNQPQHF.